The 23 T cell receptor beta chains in this list originate from one sample, sequenced in a study of CDR3 diversity in severe acne. TCRdb independently ran MiXCR on the PCR reads; one entry per CDR3 protein. The table has approximately 84,000 distinct CDR3 sequences, 45% to 60% seen once. Sample: blood. Receptors were obtained from a male donor in good health, without acne.

The sample holds many counts of this clonotype. CDR3 residues: CASSGSGSTRHQPQHF. The CDR3 nucleotides read TGTGCCAGCAGTGGTTCCGGGAGCACTAGGCATCAGCCCCAGCATTTT. The chain uses TRBV25-1 and TRBJ1-5, with unresolved D. The CDR3 covers 16 residues. Trimming cost V 4 bases and J 5 bases, with 18 bases left between them. CDR1 and CDR2 from the germline V gene are MGHDK and SYGVNS.

This clonotype was found a few times. The J gene is TRBJ1-3, the V gene TRBV15, with 8 bases lining up with TRBD1. The CDR3 sequence is 15 residues long. Germline V gives CDR1 LNHNV, CDR2 YYDKDF (reference sequence). J gave up 0 bases and V 2 bases, and 0 bases lay outside the gene matches. The CDR3 nucleotides read TGTGCCACCAGCAGAACAGGGGGCTCTGGAAACACCATATATTTT. Translating gives CATSRTGGSGNTIYF. Full variable domain (remainder filled in from reference TRBV15 and TRBJ1-3): DAMVIQNPRYQVTQFGKPVTLSCSQTLNHNVMYWYQQKSSQAPKLLFHYYDKDFNNEADTPDNFQSRRPNTSFCFLDIRSPGLGDTAMYLCATSRTGGSGNTIYFGEGSWLTVV.

This rearrangement joins TRBV9 to TRBJ2-6, with 9 bases identical to TRBD2. V was clipped by 3 bases and J by 3 bases; unmatched bases: 10. The CDR3 runs to 18 residues. Germline V gene lookup returns CDR1 SGDLS and CDR2 YYNGEE. The CDR3 DNA reads as TGTGCCAGCAGCGCTGCAGCGGGGGGACTCGATGGGGCCAACGTCCTGACTTTC. This encodes CASSAAAGGLDGANVLTF.

Comment on this clonotype: The CDR3 end shows no conserved phenylalanine or tryptophan, and so a read error is likely. The CDR3 DNA reads TGTGCCAGCAGCCAAGAGACTCCCTGGGAGACCCAGTACTCT. This translates into CASSQETPWETQYS. This sequence joins TRBV3-1 and TRBJ2-5; D gene unclear. Trimming pared 0 bases from V and 5 bases from J, leaving 10 bases between. The V gene's germline CDR1 is LGHDT and CDR2 YNNKEL (reference sequence). The CDR3 sequence is 14 residues long.

On this clonotype itself: The conserved phenylalanine or tryptophan normally closing the CDR3 is absent here, so this likely arose from a read error. No DNA is shown, since the ends of the CDR3 on it are uncertain; the CDR3 is the one TCRdb lists. The genes are TRBV6-5 and TRBJ2-1. The CDR3 comprises 17 residues, both ends counted. CDR1 is MNHEY, CDR2 SVGAGI, per germline. The CDR3 loop reads CASSYSSEIYNEQFFGP.

This clonotype was observed many times. The rearrangement uses TRBV9 and TRBJ2-1; possible D gene TRBD1, 6 bases. The length of the CDR3 is 13 residues. CDR1 is SGDLS, CDR2 YYNGEE, per germline. Trimming shortened V by 1 base and J by 5 bases, and 7 bases separated the two germline ends. Here the CDR3 reads CASSVRQDNEQFF. Here the CDR3 DNA reads TGTGCCAGCAGCGTAAGACAGGACAATGAGCAGTTCTTC. Looking up the rest from reference TRBV9 and TRBJ2-1 gives the full variable domain: DSGVTQTPKHLITATGQRVTLRCSPRSGDLSVYWYQQSLDQGLQFLIQYYNGEERAKGNILERFSAQQFPDLHSELNLSSLELGDSALYFCASSVRQDNEQFFGPGTRLTVL.

The sample holds many counts of this clonotype. The gene calls are TRBV13 and TRBJ2-1; unclear D gene. V dropped 6 bases and J dropped 7 bases, with 10 bases sitting between them. The CDR3 extends over 12 amino acids. Germline V gives CDR1 PRHDT, CDR2 FYEKMQ (reference sequence). The CDR3 region is CASSTEENEQFF. Written as DNA, the CDR3 is TGTGCCAGCAGTACTGAAGAAAATGAGCAGTTCTTC. Full variable domain (outside the CDR3, taken from reference TRBV13 and TRBJ2-1): AAGVIQSPRHLIKEKRETATLKCYPIPRHDTVYWYQQGPGQDPQFLISFYEKMQSDKGSIPDRFSAQQFSDYHSELNMSSLELGDSALYFCASSTEENEQFFGPGTRLTVL.

This clonotype was recorded a few times. V usage is TRBV29-1 and J usage is TRBJ2-7, with D possibly being TRBD2 (5 bases). This CDR3 is 11 amino acids long. Germline V CDR1 and CDR2: SQVTM, ANQGSEA. V lost 3 bases, J lost 3 bases, and 6 bases lay in between. CDR3 nucleotides: TGCAGCGTTGACGGGGTCTACGAGCAGTACTTC. As protein: CSVDGVYEQYF.

As regards this clonotype: This could be a read error, since a much larger clone is one nucleotide away. The chain joins TRBV19 to TRBJ1-5; D remains ambiguous. This CDR3 comprises 14 residues. Germline CDR1 and CDR2: LNHDA and SQIVND (reference sequence). CDR3 nucleotide sequence: TGTGCCAGTATTTCAGAGTATAGCAATCAGCTCCAGCATTTT. This translates into CASISEYSNQLQHF. Drawing the rest from reference TRBV19 and TRBJ1-5, the complete variable domain is DGGITQSPKYLFRKEGQNVTLSCEQNLNHDAMYWYRQDPGQGLRLIYYSQIVNDFQKGDIAEGYSVSREKKESFPLTVTSAQKNPTAFYLCASISEYSNQLQHFGDGTRLSIL.

V is TRBV4-1 and J is TRBJ2-7; perhaps TRBD1 as D (5 bases). Trimming removed 0 bases at V and 3 bases at J, with 9 bases between. The CDR3 is 14 residues long. Looked up from germline, CDR1 is MGHRA and CDR2 is YSYEKL. Here the CDR3 DNA reads TGCGCCAGCAGCCAAGAAGGTCAGGGCTACGAGCAGTACTTC. Residues: CASSQEGQGYEQYF.

This clonotype has only one observation. The conserved closing phenylalanine or tryptophan is absent in this CDR3, likely reflecting a read error. CDR3 amino acids: CATSDPLVYGYTL. In nucleotides, the CDR3 is TGTGCCACCAGTGACCCGCTGGTCTATGGCTACACCCTC. The J gene is TRBJ1-2, the V gene TRBV24-1, with D unclear. Germline V CDR1 and CDR2: KGHDR, SFDVKD. V gave up 4 bases and J gave up 4 bases, with 9 bases separating them. The CDR3 loop spans 13 amino acids.

This clonotype was seen repeatedly, ten times or more. The chain links TRBV12-3 or TRBV12-4 to TRBJ1-5; possible D gene TRBD1, 5 bases. Trimming shortened V by 3 bases and J by 4 bases, and 10 bases separated the two germline ends. CDR3 length: 14 amino acids. Written as DNA, the CDR3 is TGTGCCAGCAGTTTGTCGGGGGTGAATCAGCCCCAGCATTTT. As protein: CASSLSGVNQPQHF.

This clonotype was recorded only once. The V and J genes are TRBV4-1 and TRBJ2-7; weak D call: TRBD2 (5 bases). The CDR3 loop spans 16 amino acids. The germline gives CDR1 MGHRA, CDR2 YSYEKL. V lost 1 base, J lost 3 bases, and 16 bases lay in between. CDR3 residues: CASSQGGHSRIYEQYF. The CDR3 DNA sequence: TGCGCCAGCAGCCAAGGAGGGCACTCCCGGATCTACGAGCAGTACTTC.

The chain has TRBV20-1 and TRBJ2-7; the match to TRBD2 covers 10 bases. This CDR3 is built from 13 residues. J gave up 1 base and V 6 bases, and 3 bases lay outside the gene matches. Germline lookup yields CDR1 DFQATT and CDR2 SNEGSKA (reference sequence). The CDR3 sequence: CSAPTSGSYEQYF. The CDR3 nucleotides are TGCAGTGCCCCGACTAGCGGGTCCTACGAGCAGTACTTC.

This clonotype has ten or more counts. This sequence joins TRBV4-1 and TRBJ2-7; no reliable D call. The V gene lost 1 base and the J gene lost 2 bases, with 6 bases spanning the gap. This CDR3 comprises 13 residues. Germline lookup yields CDR1 MGHRA and CDR2 YSYEKL. The DNA for the CDR3 is TGCGCCAGCAGCCAAGGACTGGCCTACGAGCAGTACTTC. Amino acid sequence: CASSQGLAYEQYF.

The rearrangement joins TRBV20-1 to TRBJ1-3; TRBD1 is a possible D gene (6 bases). The CDR3 has 15 residues. In germline, CDR1 is DFQATT, CDR2 SNEGSKA (reference sequence). The V end lost 2 bases, the J end lost 5 bases, and 16 bases lay between the germline ends. The CDR3 sequence: CSARNIRTARNTIYF. The CDR3 DNA follows: TGCAGTGCTAGAAACATACGGACAGCTAGAAACACCATATATTTT.

The CDR3 here is CSVPLTSAQQETQYF. The CDR3 nucleotides read TGCAGTGTTCCCCTGACTAGCGCCCAGCAAGAGACCCAGTACTTC. The chain is built from TRBV20-1 and TRBJ2-5; 8 bases agree with TRBD2. CDR1 is DFQATT, CDR2 SNEGSKA, per germline (reference sequence). With 7 bases clipped from V and 2 bases from J, the junction kept 12 bases outside the gene matches. The CDR3 spans 15 residues.

The genes are TRBV10-3 and TRBJ1-5, with D tentatively TRBD1 (5 bases). The germline V gene encodes CDR1 ENHRY and CDR2 SYGVKD. The ends were cut back, 4 bases at V and 4 bases at J, with 11 bases in the middle. The CDR3 has 14 amino acids. The CDR3, as DNA: TGTGCCATCAGTGCAGGGTACGAGAATCAGCCCCAGCATTTT. This codes for CAISAGYENQPQHF.

The CDR3 sequence: CASSEGNNSPLHF. The CDR3 nucleotides read TGCGCCAGCAGTGAGGGTAACAATTCACCCCTCCACTTT. The rearrangement joins TRBV10-1 to TRBJ1-6; D is undetermined. CDR1 and CDR2 (germline): WNHNN, SYGVQD (reference sequence). The CDR3 loop spans 13 amino acids. V was cut by 2 bases and J by 7 bases, with 6 bases left in between.

The chain couples TRBV7-2 to TRBJ2-5; D gene uncertain. This CDR3 has 13 residues. In germline, CDR1 is SGHTA, CDR2 FQGNSA. The V gene lost 3 bases and the J gene lost 5 bases, with 10 bases spanning the gap. CDR3 sequence reads: CASSFSPRETQYF. DNA for the CDR3: TGTGCCAGCAGCTTCAGCCCCCGGGAGACCCAGTACTTC. Full variable domain (outside the CDR3, taken from reference TRBV7-2 and TRBJ2-5): GAGVSQSPSNKVTEKGKDVELRCDPISGHTALYWYRQSLGQGLEFLIYFQGNSAPDKSGLPSDRFSAERTGGSVSTLTIQRTQQEDSAVYLCASSFSPRETQYFGPGTRLLVL.

This clonotype was recorded at least ten times. The chain couples TRBV24-1 to TRBJ2-2; a possible D gene is TRBD2 (6 bases). The V end lost 8 bases, the J end lost 6 bases, and 9 bases lay between the germline ends. From germline, CDR1 is KGHDR and CDR2 SFDVKD. The CDR3 runs to 12 residues. CDR3 region: CATNGGAGELFF. In nucleotides, the CDR3 is TGTGCCACCAACGGGGGAGCCGGGGAGCTGTTTTTT.

This clonotype occurred a few times. This chain links TRBV7-9 with TRBJ2-7; D is possibly TRBD1 or TRBD2 (5 bases each). The CDR3 runs 15 residues. Deletions cut 0 bases from V and 3 bases from J, with 12 bases between. Per germline, CDR1 SEHNR and CDR2 FQNEAQ (reference sequence). Written as DNA, the CDR3 is TGTGCCAGCAGCTTAGCAGCAGGGAGAGGCTACGAGCAGTACTTC. Amino acid sequence: CASSLAAGRGYEQYF.

The chain combines TRBV10-2 with TRBJ2-3, with D possibly being TRBD1 (6 bases). With 0 bases removed from V and 3 bases from J, the gap between germline ends came to 16 bases. The CDR3 has 17 residues. Germline CDR1 WSHSY, CDR2 SAAADI. Here the CDR3 reads CASSESTAGDKTDTQYF. CDR3 coding DNA: TGCGCCAGCAGTGAGTCGACGGCAGGGGATAAAACAGATACGCAGTATTTT.